The entry below gives a single T cell receptor beta chain sequence along with its context. Its specificity is not known. This entry is derived from a study of T-cell reconstitution after alpha-beta-depleted transplantation in children. TCRbeta library construction was performed incorporating unique molecular identifiers. TCRdb re-called the PCR reads through MiXCR, storing one row per CDR3 protein. The sample holds approximately 120,000 distinct CDR3 sequences; 8% to 10% are singletons and the top ten take 24%. Findings of the study overall: Surviving recipient T cells and intrathymic progenitors accounted for some patients' high TCRbeta diversity at day 60.

The CDR3 contains 14 residues. J lost 5 bases, V lost 0 bases, and 5 bases had no gene match. Germline assignment: CDR1 DFQATT and CDR2 SNEGSKA (reference sequence). The receptor was isolated from a girl under three years old who had a stem cell transplant for combined immunodeficiency, so the T cells may come from the graft donor. The chain combines TRBV20-1 with TRBJ2-5; TRBD2 aligns across 8 bases. This specimen was PBMCs, mostly from graft donor cells, taken 180 days after TCRalphabeta/CD19-depleted stem cell transplant. The chain's CDR3 is CSARDREGDETQYF. DNA for the CDR3: TGCAGTGCTAGAGATCGGGAGGGAGACGAGACCCAGTACTTC.